This TCR beta chain was documented in a study of beta chain features in type 1 diabetes. Study-wide findings and caveats: Shorter TCRB CDR3s, moderately but significantly so, were found in Type 1 diabetes patients in all four CD4+ subsets. There were fewer insertions and more deletions at the VDJ junctions of type 1 diabetes patients.

Using CD45RO/CCR7/CD25/CD127/CD95/CD27, CD4+ naive, central memory, regulatory and stem cell-like memory cells were sorted. Expressed TCRB transcripts were sequenced because the isolated RNA had all been reverse transcribed beforehand. Sequencing was performed with immunoSEQ multiplex PCR; in TCRdb, only in-frame clones are kept and a portion is missing. The data show approximately 330,000 clones, 11% seen once. The CDR3 is made up of 15 amino acids. The ends were cut back, 5 bases at V and 0 bases at J, with 14 bases in the middle. CDR1 and CDR2 from the germline V gene are SGHVS and FQNEAQ. In regard to this clone: What it binds is not known.

The source is a woman aged 30 to 39 in good health. Sequenced material: naive CD4+ T cells from blood. The chain couples TRBV7-8 to TRBJ2-7; D is possibly TRBD1 (6 bases). The CDR3 reads CASSRQTGSSYEQYF. CDR3 in DNA: TGTGCCAGCAGCCGTCAGACAGGTTCCTCCTACGAGCAGTACTTC.